This T cell receptor beta chain was captured by sequencing in a study of molecular identifiers for immune sequencing clone quantification. TCRdb re-called the PCR reads with MiXCR, one entry per CDR3 protein. The repertoire holds tens of thousands of distinct CDR3 sequences, with 24% as singletons. Investigators produced naive CD8 libraries from roughly 18,000 to 920,000 sorted cells, drawing on 10%, 30% or 50% RNA. Researchers sorted naive CD8 T cells as cells that were CD8+CD4-CCR7+CD45RA+. V was clipped by 10 bases and J by 4 bases, with 13 bases between them. The CDR3 runs 12 residues. The germline gives CDR1 SNHLY, CDR2 FYNNEI.

The rearrangement uses TRBV2 and TRBJ1-2; D is uncertain. The clonotype comes from a human donor in good health. Some libraries in this study had Jurkat cell RNA spiked in. The specimen sequenced was naive CD8+ T cells from blood, with Jurkat cell RNA spiked in. The subset denotes: FACS-sorted CD8+CD4-CCR7+CD45RA+ naive T cells. CDR3 sequence reads: CATDKQGYGYTF. DNA of the CDR3: TGTGCCACTGACAAGCAAGGCTATGGCTACACCTTC.